The clone carrying this T cell receptor (beta chain) occurred a few times. The data originate from a study of beta chain features in type 1 diabetes. The CDR3 is made up of 14 amino acids. Germline trimming cut 10 bases from V and 2 bases from J; bases unmatched to any gene: 4. The germline V gene has CDR1 MNHGY and CDR2 SAAAGT. Isolated RNA was reverse transcribed in full, so expressed TCRB transcripts were sequenced. The table came from immunoSEQ multiplex PCR; TCRdb's copy has only in-frame clones and leaves some out. The table records hundreds of thousands of clones, around 16% of them present only once.

The sequenced sample was naive CD4+ T cells from blood. The sequence was obtained from a man younger than 35 in good health. The rearrangement joins TRBV6-8 to TRBJ2-6, with 8 bases fitting TRBD1. CDR3 nucleotide sequence: TGTGCCACGGACAGGGCCGCTGGGGCCAACGTCCTGACTTTC. It codes for CATDRAAGANVLTF.